Following are 2 T cell receptor beta chains from one sample sequenced in a study of T cells expressing NK-cell markers. TCRdb reprocessed the 5' RACE reads and stores each CDR3 protein as one record, lacking DNA. Its clone listing holds over 250,000 distinct CDR3 sequences. The sequencing sample was made of blood T cells: a sorted CD56 or NKG2C T cell subset, CD4+ or CD8+ T cells, or bulk PBMC T cells (not recorded which). All receptors derive from a woman aged 18 to 75 in good health.

The V call is TRBV28, the J call TRBJ2-5. The CDR3 contains 13 residues. CDR1 and CDR2 from the germline V gene are MDHEN and SYDVKM. CDR3 region: CASSYYTQETQYF. The full variable domain, completed using reference TRBV28 and TRBJ2-5, is DVKVTQSSRYLVKRTGEKVFLECVQDMDHENMFWYRQDPGLGLRLIYFSYDVKMKEKGDIPEGYSVSREKKERFSLILESASTNQTSMYLCASSYYTQETQYFGPGTRLLVL.

The rearrangement joins TRBV29-1 to TRBJ1-4; TCRdb's assignment of TRBD1 cannot be checked, as there is no DNA. The CDR3 covers 12 residues. The germline V gene has CDR1 SQVTM and CDR2 ANQGSEA. CDR3 in amino acids: CSVHEDSEKLFF.